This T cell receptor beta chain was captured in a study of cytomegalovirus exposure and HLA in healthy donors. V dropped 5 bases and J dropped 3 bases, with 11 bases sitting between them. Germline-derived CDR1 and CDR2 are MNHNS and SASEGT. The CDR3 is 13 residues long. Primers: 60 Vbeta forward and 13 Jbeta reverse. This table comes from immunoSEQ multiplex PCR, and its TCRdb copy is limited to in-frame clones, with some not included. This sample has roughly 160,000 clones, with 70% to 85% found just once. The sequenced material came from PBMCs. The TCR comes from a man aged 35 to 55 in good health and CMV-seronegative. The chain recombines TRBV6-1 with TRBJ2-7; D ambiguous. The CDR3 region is CASSTPQVYEQYF. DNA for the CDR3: TGTGCCAGCAGTACCCCACAAGTCTACGAGCAGTACTTC.